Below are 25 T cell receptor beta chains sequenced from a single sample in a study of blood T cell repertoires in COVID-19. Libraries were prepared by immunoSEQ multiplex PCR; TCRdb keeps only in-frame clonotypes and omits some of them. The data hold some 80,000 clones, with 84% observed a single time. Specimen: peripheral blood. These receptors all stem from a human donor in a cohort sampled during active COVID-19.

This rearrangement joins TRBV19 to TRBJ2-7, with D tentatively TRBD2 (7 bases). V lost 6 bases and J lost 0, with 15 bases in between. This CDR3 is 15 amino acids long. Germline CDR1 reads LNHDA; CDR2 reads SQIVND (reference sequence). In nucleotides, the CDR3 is TGTGCCAGTAGGCTTGGGGCGGGGGCCTCCTACGAGCAGTACTTC. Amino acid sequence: CASRLGAGASYEQYF. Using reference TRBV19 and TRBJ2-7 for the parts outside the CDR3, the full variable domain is DGGITQSPKYLFRKEGQNVTLSCEQNLNHDAMYWYRQDPGQGLRLIYYSQIVNDFQKGDIAEGYSVSREKKESFPLTVTSAQKNPTAFYLCASRLGAGASYEQYFGPGTRLTVT.

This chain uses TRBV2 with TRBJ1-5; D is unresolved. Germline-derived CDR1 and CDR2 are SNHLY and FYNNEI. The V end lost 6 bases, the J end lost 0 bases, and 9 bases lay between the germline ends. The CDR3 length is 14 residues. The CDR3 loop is CASRRANSNQPQHF. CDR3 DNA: TGTGCCAGCAGGAGGGCTAATAGCAATCAGCCCCAGCATTTT.

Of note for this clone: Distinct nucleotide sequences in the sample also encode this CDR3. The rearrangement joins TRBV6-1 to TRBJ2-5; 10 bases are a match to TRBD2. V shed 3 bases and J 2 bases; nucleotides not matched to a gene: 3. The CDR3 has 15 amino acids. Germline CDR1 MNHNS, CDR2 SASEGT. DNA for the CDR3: TGTGCCAGCAGTGATCCAGCGGGAGGGCAAGAGACCCAGTACTTC. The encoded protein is CASSDPAGGQETQYF.

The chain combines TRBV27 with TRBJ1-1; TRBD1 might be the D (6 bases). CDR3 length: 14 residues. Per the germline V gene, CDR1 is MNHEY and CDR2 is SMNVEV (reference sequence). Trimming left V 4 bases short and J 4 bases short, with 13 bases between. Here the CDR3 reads CASSSGVAGTEAFF. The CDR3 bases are TGTGCCAGCAGTTCAGGGGTGGCGGGCACTGAAGCTTTCTTT.

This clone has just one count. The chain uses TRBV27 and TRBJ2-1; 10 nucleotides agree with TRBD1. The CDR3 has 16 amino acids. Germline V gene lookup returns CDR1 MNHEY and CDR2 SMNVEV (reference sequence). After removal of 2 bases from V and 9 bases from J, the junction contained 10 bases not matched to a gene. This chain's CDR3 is CASSLGSPTGGGEQFF. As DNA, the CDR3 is TGTGCCAGCAGTTTAGGATCTCCGACAGGGGGCGGTGAGCAGTTCTTC.

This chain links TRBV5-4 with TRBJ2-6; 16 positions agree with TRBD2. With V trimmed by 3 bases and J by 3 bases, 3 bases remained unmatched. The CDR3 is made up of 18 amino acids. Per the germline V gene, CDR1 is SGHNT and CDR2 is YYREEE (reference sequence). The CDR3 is CASSSGLAGGLGANVLTF. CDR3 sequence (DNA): TGTGCCAGCAGCTCGGGACTAGCGGGGGGGCTTGGGGCCAACGTCCTGACTTTC.

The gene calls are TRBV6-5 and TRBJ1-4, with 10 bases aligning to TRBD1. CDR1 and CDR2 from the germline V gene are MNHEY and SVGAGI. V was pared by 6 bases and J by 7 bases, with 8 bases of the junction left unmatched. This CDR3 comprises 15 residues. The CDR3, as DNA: TGTGCCAGCAGCAGAGGGGGACAGGGGCTTGAAAAACTGTTTTTT. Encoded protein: CASSRGGQGLEKLFF.

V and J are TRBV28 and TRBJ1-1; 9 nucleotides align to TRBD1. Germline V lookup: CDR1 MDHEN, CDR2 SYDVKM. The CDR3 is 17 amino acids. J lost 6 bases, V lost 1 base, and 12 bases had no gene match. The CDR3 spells CASSLLGTGRSKAEAFF. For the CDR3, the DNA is TGTGCCAGCAGTTTATTAGGGACAGGGCGTAGTAAAGCTGAAGCTTTCTTT.

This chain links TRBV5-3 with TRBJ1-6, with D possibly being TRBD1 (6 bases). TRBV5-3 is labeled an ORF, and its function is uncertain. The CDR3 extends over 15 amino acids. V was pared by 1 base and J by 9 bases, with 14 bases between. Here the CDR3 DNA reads TGTGCCAGAAGCTTGCGGACAGCTTTAGGTTCACCCCTCCACTTT. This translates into CARSLRTALGSPLHF.

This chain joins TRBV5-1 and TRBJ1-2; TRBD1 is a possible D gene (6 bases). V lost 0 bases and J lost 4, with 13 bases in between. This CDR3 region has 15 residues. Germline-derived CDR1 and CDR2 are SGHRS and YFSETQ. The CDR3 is CASSLDGGLGYGYTF. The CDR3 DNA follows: TGCGCCAGCAGCTTGGATGGGGGCCTCGGCTATGGCTACACCTTC.

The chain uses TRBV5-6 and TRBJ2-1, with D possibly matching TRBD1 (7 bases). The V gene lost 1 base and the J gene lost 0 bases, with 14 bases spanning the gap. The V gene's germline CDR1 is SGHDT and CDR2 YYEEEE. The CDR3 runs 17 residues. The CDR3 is CASSLRGRGLSYNEQFF. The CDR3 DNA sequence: TGTGCCAGCAGCTTGAGGGGGCGGGGCCTCTCCTACAATGAGCAGTTCTTC.

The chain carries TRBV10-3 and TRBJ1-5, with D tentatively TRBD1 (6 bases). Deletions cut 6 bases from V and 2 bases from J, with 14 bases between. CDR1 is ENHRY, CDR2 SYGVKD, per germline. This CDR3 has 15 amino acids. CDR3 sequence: CAIRGGGDGNQPQHF. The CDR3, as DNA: TGTGCCATCAGGGGAGGGGGGGATGGCAATCAGCCCCAGCATTTT.

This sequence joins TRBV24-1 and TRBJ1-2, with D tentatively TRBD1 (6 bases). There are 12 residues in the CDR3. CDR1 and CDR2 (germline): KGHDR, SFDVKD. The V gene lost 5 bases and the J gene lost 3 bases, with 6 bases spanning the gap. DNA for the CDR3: TGTGCCACCAGTGCAGGGGACTATGGCTACACCTTC. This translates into CATSAGDYGYTF.

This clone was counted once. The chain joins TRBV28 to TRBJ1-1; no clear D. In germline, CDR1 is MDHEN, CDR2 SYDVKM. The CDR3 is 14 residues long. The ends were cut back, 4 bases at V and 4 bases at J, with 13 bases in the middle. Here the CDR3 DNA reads TGTGCCAGCAGTTATCCAATCCGGAGCACTGAAGCTTTCTTT. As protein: CASSYPIRSTEAFF.

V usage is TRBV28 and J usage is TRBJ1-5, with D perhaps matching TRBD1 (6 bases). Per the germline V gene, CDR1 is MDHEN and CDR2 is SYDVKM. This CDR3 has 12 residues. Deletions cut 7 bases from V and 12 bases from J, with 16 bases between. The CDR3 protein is CASTPADRLQHF. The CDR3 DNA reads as TGTGCCAGCACCCCTGCTGACAGGCTCCAGCATTTT.

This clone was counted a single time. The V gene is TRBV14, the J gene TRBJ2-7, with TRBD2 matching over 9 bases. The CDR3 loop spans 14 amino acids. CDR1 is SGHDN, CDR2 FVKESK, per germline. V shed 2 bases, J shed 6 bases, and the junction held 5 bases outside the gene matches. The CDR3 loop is CASSQLAGYSEQYF. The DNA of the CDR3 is TGTGCCAGCAGCCAACTAGCGGGATACAGCGAGCAGTACTTC.

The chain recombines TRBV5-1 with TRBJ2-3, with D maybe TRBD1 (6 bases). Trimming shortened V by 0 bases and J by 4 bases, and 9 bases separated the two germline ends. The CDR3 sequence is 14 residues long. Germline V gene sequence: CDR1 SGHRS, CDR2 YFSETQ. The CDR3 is CASSLGQGSDTQYF. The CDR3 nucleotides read TGCGCCAGCAGCTTGGGGCAGGGGTCAGATACGCAGTATTTT.

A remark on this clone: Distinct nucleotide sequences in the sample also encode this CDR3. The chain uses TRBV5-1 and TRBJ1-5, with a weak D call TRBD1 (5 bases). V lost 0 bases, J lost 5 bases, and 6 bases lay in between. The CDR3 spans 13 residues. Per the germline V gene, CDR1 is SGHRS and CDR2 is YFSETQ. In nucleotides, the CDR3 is TGCGCCAGCAGCTTGGCGGGGGATCAGCCCCAGCATTTT. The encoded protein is CASSLAGDQPQHF.

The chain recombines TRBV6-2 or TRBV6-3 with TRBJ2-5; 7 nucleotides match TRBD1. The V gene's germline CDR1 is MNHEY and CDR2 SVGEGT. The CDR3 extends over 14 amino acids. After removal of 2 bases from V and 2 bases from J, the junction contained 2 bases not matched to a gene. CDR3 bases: TGTGCCAGCAGTTACGACAGGGTTCAAGAGACCCAGTACTTC. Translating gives CASSYDRVQETQYF.

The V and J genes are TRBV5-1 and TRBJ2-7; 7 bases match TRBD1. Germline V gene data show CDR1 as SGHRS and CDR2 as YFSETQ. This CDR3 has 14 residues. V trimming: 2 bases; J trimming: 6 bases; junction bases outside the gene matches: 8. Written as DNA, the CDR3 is TGCGCCAGCAGCTTTCAGGGGGACCTCGGCGAGCAGTACTTC. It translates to CASSFQGDLGEQYF.

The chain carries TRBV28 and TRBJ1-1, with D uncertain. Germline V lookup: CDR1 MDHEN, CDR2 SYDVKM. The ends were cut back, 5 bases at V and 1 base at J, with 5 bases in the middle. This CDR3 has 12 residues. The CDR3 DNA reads TGTGCCAGCAGTCTTAGGAACACTGAAGCTTTCTTT. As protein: CASSLRNTEAFF.

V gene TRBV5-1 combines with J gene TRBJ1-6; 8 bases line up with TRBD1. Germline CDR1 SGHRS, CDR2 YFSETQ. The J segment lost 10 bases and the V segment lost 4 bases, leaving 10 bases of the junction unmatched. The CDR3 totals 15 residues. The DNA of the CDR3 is TGCGCCAGCAGCAATAAAACAGGGGGAGGATCACCCCTCCACTTT. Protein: CASSNKTGGGSPLHF.

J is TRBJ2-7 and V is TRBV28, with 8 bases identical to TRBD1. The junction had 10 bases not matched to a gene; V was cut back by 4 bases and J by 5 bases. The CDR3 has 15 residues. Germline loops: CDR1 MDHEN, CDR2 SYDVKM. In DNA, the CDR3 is TGTGCCAGCAGTTCGGACAGGGCCCTTGTGAACGAGCAGTACTTC. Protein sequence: CASSSDRALVNEQYF.

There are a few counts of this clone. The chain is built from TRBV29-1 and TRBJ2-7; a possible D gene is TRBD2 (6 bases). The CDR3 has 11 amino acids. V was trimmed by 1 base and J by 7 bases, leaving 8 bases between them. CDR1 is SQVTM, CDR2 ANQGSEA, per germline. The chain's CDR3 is CSVEVRGEQYF. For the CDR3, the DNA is TGCAGCGTTGAAGTCCGGGGGGAGCAGTACTTC.

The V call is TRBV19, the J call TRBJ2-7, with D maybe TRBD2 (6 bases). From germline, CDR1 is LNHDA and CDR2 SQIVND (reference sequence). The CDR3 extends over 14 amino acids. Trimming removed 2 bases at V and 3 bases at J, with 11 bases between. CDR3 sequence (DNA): TGTGCCAGTAGTATACCCGGGACTTTCTACGAGCAGTACTTC. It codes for CASSIPGTFYEQYF. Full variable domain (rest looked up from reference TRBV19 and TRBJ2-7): DGGITQSPKYLFRKEGQNVTLSCEQNLNHDAMYWYRQDPGQGLRLIYYSQIVNDFQKGDIAEGYSVSREKKESFPLTVTSAQKNPTAFYLCASSIPGTFYEQYFGPGTRLTVT.